The present TCR beta chain was sequenced within a study of Ad26.COV2.S vaccination and SARS-CoV-2 variants. Across the whole study: Once, or twice with 56 days between doses, Ad26.COV2.S was given intramuscularly.

The CDR3 has 14 amino acids. Germline trimming cut 2 bases from V and 10 bases from J; bases unmatched to any gene: 4. Germline CDR1 MNHEY, CDR2 SVGAGI. This table comes from immunoSEQ multiplex PCR, and its TCRdb copy is limited to in-frame clones, with some not included. The sample has about 400,000 clones; about 85% are singletons. As for treatment: 15 to 20 received Ad26.COV2.S at low or high dose, single or two shots; about 5 received placebo; per-sample allocation not given. It was on day 63 after the first vaccine or placebo injection that samples were taken. The sequencing here drew on peripheral blood, taken in a trial of Ad26.COV2.S vaccine versus placebo. The rearrangement uses TRBV6-5 and TRBJ1-6; 8 bases are shared with TRBD1. The clonotype originates from a person between 18 and 65 years old who received the Ad26.COV2.S COVID-19 vaccine or a placebo. The CDR3 sequence: CASSYDRGGSPLHF. Written as DNA, the CDR3 is TGTGCCAGCAGTTACGACAGGGGAGGGTCACCCCTCCACTTT.